This paragraph reports one T cell receptor (beta chain). Unique molecular identifiers were incorporated into the prepared TCRbeta library. MiXCR, applied by TCRdb to the PCR reads, yields one record per CDR3 protein. The sample has 580,000 or so distinct CDR3 sequences, 20% to 25% seen once. These data come from a study of T-cell reconstitution after alpha-beta-depleted transplantation in children. CDR1 and CDR2 from the germline V gene are DFQATT and SNEGSKA (reference sequence). This CDR3 is built from 12 residues. V was clipped by 7 bases and J by 10 bases, with 17 bases between them. This sample comprised PBMCs, mostly from graft donor cells, obtained 360 days after TCRalphabeta/CD19-depleted stem cell transplant. The clonotype originates from a boy in the first two years of life who had a stem cell transplant for acute myeloid leukemia, so the T cells may come from the graft donor. The chain has TRBV20-1 and TRBJ2-1, with D possibly TRBD1 on 5 matching bases. CDR3 sequence reads: CSVTERSDEQFF. DNA for the CDR3: TGCAGTGTGACAGAGAGGTCAGACGAGCAGTTCTTC.